Shown below are 16 T cell receptor beta chains from a single sample sequenced in a study of blood T cell repertoires in COVID-19. Sequencing was performed with immunoSEQ multiplex PCR; in TCRdb, only in-frame clones are kept and a portion is missing. There are 140,000 or so clones in the sample; about three quarters occur only once, and approximately 17% lies in the top ten. The sequenced material came from peripheral blood. The receptors were gathered from a man aged 50-59 years with acute or convalescent COVID-19.

This clone has just a few counts. The CDR3 loop reads CASSLVGQLYEQYF. Here the CDR3 DNA reads TGTGCCAGCAGCTTAGTTGGACAGCTCTACGAGCAGTACTTC. J is TRBJ2-7 and V is TRBV7-2, with D possibly being TRBD1 (6 bases). Per germline, CDR1 SGHTA and CDR2 FQGNSA. V lost 1 base, J lost 3 bases, and 10 bases lay in between. This CDR3 spans 14 amino acids.

The gene calls are TRBV25-1 and TRBJ1-6; D is uncertain. Trimming pared 5 bases from V and 8 bases from J, leaving 10 bases between. CDR1 is MGHDK and CDR2 is SYGVNS in the germline V gene. There are 13 residues in the CDR3. The CDR3 region is CASSSDNHSPLHF. CDR3 nucleotides: TGTGCCAGCAGTAGTGACAATCATTCACCCCTCCACTTT. The complete variable domain, with remaining parts taken from reference TRBV25-1 and TRBJ1-6, reads EADIYQTPRYLVIGTGKKITLECSQTMGHDKMYWYQQDPGMELHLIHYSYGVNSTEKGDLSSESTVSRIRTEHFPLTLESARPSHTSQYLCASSSDNHSPLHFGNGTRLTVT.

The chain links TRBV30 to TRBJ2-3, with 9 bases lining up with TRBD2. The CDR3 length is 13 residues. V was clipped by 8 bases and J by 5 bases; unmatched bases: 8. Per the germline V gene, CDR1 is GTSNPN and CDR2 is SVGIG (reference sequence). This chain's CDR3 is CAQRLAGRDTQYF. The CDR3 DNA follows: TGTGCCCAGCGGCTAGCGGGGAGAGATACGCAGTATTTT.

The J gene is TRBJ1-2, the V gene TRBV27, with 9 positions matching TRBD1. The CDR3 is 13 amino acids. After removal of 5 bases from V and 8 bases from J, the junction contained 6 bases not matched to a gene. Germline lookup yields CDR1 MNHEY and CDR2 SMNVEV (reference sequence). CDR3: CASSPGTGFGYTF. As DNA, the CDR3 is TGTGCCAGCAGTCCCGGGACAGGGTTCGGCTACACCTTC.

The chain is built from TRBV30 and TRBJ2-1, with TRBD1 matching 8 bases. Germline assignment: CDR1 GTSNPN and CDR2 SVGIG (reference sequence). With V trimmed by 5 bases and J by 1 base, 4 bases remained unmatched. The CDR3 extends over 14 amino acids. The CDR3 region is CAWGQGQSYNEQFF. CDR3 sequence (DNA): TGTGCCTGGGGACAGGGCCAGTCCTACAATGAGCAGTTCTTC.

This clone appeared a single time. The chain carries TRBV6-1 and TRBJ1-5, with TRBD1 as a possible D gene (5 bases). Germline values: CDR1 MNHNS, CDR2 SASEGT. The CDR3 loop spans 17 amino acids. The ends were cut back, 3 bases at V and 0 bases at J, with 15 bases in the middle. CDR3 sequence: CASSDPGGANSNQPQHF. CDR3 in DNA: TGTGCCAGCAGTGACCCGGGCGGGGCGAATAGCAATCAGCCCCAGCATTTT.

This chain connects TRBV14 to TRBJ1-1; D is possibly TRBD1 (6 bases). The CDR3 has 14 residues. Between the trimmed V and J ends, which lost 4 bases and 2 bases, there was a span of 11 bases. Germline V gene data show CDR1 as SGHDN and CDR2 as FVKESK. The CDR3 sequence: CASSLIRGNTEAFF. The CDR3 DNA follows: TGTGCCAGCAGCCTAATCAGGGGAAACACTGAAGCTTTCTTT.

The chain links TRBV5-1 to TRBJ1-5, with D maybe TRBD1 (5 bases). The CDR3 is 15 amino acids. Germline lookup yields CDR1 SGHRS and CDR2 YFSETQ. Trimming took 2 bases from V and 6 from J, leaving 15 bases between them. The CDR3 reads CASSLAGELGQPQHF. In DNA form, the CDR3 reads TGCGCCAGCAGCTTAGCGGGGGAACTCGGTCAGCCCCAGCATTTT.

This chain links TRBV2 with TRBJ1-1; no clear D. V was clipped by 4 bases and J by 5 bases, with 14 bases between them. This CDR3 region has 14 residues. Germline V gene data show CDR1 as SNHLY and CDR2 as FYNNEI. The CDR3 loop is CASSVMAAETEAFF. For the CDR3, the DNA is TGTGCCAGCAGTGTCATGGCTGCGGAAACTGAAGCTTTCTTT.

V is TRBV11-2 and J is TRBJ1-4; D is possibly TRBD1 (6 bases). The germline V and J ends were trimmed by 6 bases and 7 bases, with 21 bases remaining between them. Germline CDR1 SGHAT, CDR2 FQNNGV. CDR3 length: 16 amino acids. DNA for the CDR3: TGTGCCAGCAGAGCTTTGATCTGGGGGCAGCGTGAAAAACTGTTTTTT. Its translation: CASRALIWGQREKLFF.

The chain employs TRBV7-9 and TRBJ1-1; 12 bases map to TRBD1. The V and J ends lost 5 bases and 5 bases, in that order; junction bases with no gene match: 6. The CDR3 has 15 residues. Germline-derived CDR1 and CDR2 are SEHNR and FQNEAQ (reference sequence). Here the CDR3 reads CASSKGDRGRTEAFF. CDR3 in DNA: TGTGCCAGCAGCAAAGGGGACAGGGGGCGGACTGAAGCTTTCTTT. The whole variable domain, remainder taken from reference TRBV7-9 and TRBJ1-1, is DTGVSQNPRHKITKRGQNVTFRCDPISEHNRLYWYRQTLGQGPEFLTYFQNEAQLEKSRLLSDRFSAERPKGSFSTLEIQRTEQGDSAMYLCASSKGDRGRTEAFFGQGTRLTVV.

The CDR3 sequence is CASSLSAAYEQYV. Here the CDR3 DNA reads TGTGCCAGCAGCTTATCGGCGGCCTACGAGCAGTACGTC. The J gene is TRBJ2-7, the V gene TRBV7-2; no clear D gene. CDR3 length: 13 amino acids. The germline CDR1 and CDR2 sequences are SGHTA and FQGNSA. V was shortened by 2 bases and J by 2 bases, with 7 bases between the two germline ends.

This chain connects TRBV11-2 to TRBJ1-1; weak D call: TRBD1 (6 bases). In germline, CDR1 is SGHAT, CDR2 FQNNGV. Trimming took 5 bases from V and 2 from J, leaving 12 bases between them. The CDR3 totals 14 residues. CDR3 sequence (DNA): TGTGCCAGCAGCCCGGGGGGGCTCAACACTGAAGCTTTCTTT. The encoded protein is CASSPGGLNTEAFF. Full variable domain (missing parts from reference TRBV11-2 and TRBJ1-1): EAGVAQSPRYKIIEKRQSVAFWCNPISGHATLYWYQQILGQGPKLLIQFQNNGVVDDSQLPKDRFSAERLKGVDSTLKIQPAKLEDSAVYLCASSPGGLNTEAFFGQGTRLTVV.

This clone was seen once. CDR3: CASSLEGVHNEQFF. The CDR3 DNA sequence: TGTGCCAGCAGCTTGGAGGGGGTCCACAATGAGCAGTTCTTC. The chain recombines TRBV5-4 with TRBJ2-1, with D perhaps TRBD1 (6 bases). CDR3 length: 14 residues. CDR1 is SGHNT, CDR2 YYREEE, per germline (reference sequence). The germline V and J ends were trimmed by 0 bases and 5 bases, with 9 bases remaining between them.

The chain employs TRBV3-1 (or the pseudogene TRBV3-2) and TRBJ1-2, with D possibly TRBD1 on 6 matching bases. CDR3 length: 16 amino acids. V was shortened by 3 bases and J by 4 bases, with 18 bases between the two germline ends. Germline V lookup: CDR1 LGHDT, CDR2 YNNKEL (reference sequence). CDR3 nucleotides: TGTGCCAGCAGCCACCCCGGGACACGAACCAGCTATGGCTACACCTTC. Amino acids: CASSHPGTRTSYGYTF.

CDR3 sequence: CASTDRYFEKLFF. CDR3 coding DNA: TGTGCCAGTACGGACAGATACTTCGAAAAACTGTTTTTT. J is TRBJ1-4 and V is TRBV19, with D possibly matching TRBD1 (6 bases). CDR3 size: 13 residues. The germline V gene has CDR1 LNHDA and CDR2 SQIVND (reference sequence). Trimming took off 7 bases at V and 8 bases at J, with 14 bases between the two ends.